A selection of T cell receptor beta chains follows, all from one sample in a study of blood T cell repertoires in COVID-19. Libraries were prepared by immunoSEQ multiplex PCR; TCRdb keeps only in-frame clonotypes and omits some of them. The table includes 120,000 to 150,000 clones, 85% to 90% detected once. Sequenced input: peripheral blood. The receptor source for this set is a woman aged 50 to 60 with active or convalescent COVID-19. Both conserved end residues are part of each CDR3. D genes are given only for firm matches. Not every row has a clone size; where given, it reads once, few, many or a size class.

J gene	D gene	clone size	V gene	CDR3 protein	CDR3 DNA
TRBJ2-3	NA	NA	TRBV4-3	CASSQQYLSTDTQYF	TGCGCCAGCAGCCAACAGTACCTTAGCACAGATACGCAGTATTTT
TRBJ1-5	NA	once	TRBV19	CASSIDLDQPQHF	TGTGCCAGTAGTATAGATCTCGATCAGCCCCAGCATTTT
TRBJ1-1	NA	NA	TRBV7-8	CASRPGTSSTEAFF	TGTGCCAGCAGACCCGGGACAAGTAGCACTGAAGCTTTCTTT
TRBJ2-6	TRBD1	NA	TRBV3-1/TRBV3-2	CASSLGQGAAGANVLTF	TGTGCCAGCAGCCTGGGACAGGGGGCAGCTGGGGCCAACGTCCTGACTTTC
TRBJ2-3	NA	NA	TRBV5-1	CASSPAGTDTQYF	TGCGCCAGCAGCCCCGCGGGCACAGATACGCAGTATTTT
TRBJ1-5	NA	NA	TRBV7-2	CASSLDSYQPQHF	TGTGCCAGCAGCTTAGACAGCTATCAGCCCCAGCATTTT
TRBJ2-7	NA	NA	TRBV29-1	CSVDSGFPYEQYF	TGCAGCGTTGACTCGGGATTTCCCTACGAGCAGTACTTC
TRBJ1-6	TRBD1	NA	TRBV7-2	CASSFQGDSPLHF	TGTGCCAGCAGCTTTCAGGGGGACTCACCCCTCCACTTT
TRBJ1-2	NA	NA	TRBV7-3	CASSLQGYGYTF	TGTGCCAGCAGCCTCCAGGGATATGGCTACACCTTC
TRBJ1-6	NA	NA	TRBV3-1/TRBV3-2	CASSQGQTYNSPLHF	TGTGCCAGCAGCCAAGGACAGACTTATAATTCACCCCTCCACTTT
TRBJ2-3	NA	NA	TRBV29-1	CSVVWALSESIQTANTQYF	TGCAGCGTTGTTTGGGCCCTTTCGGAATCAATTCAGACCGCTAATACGCAGTATTTT
TRBJ1-6	NA	NA	TRBV13	CASSLRDWDSPLHF	TGTGCCAGCAGCTTGAGGGACTGGGATTCACCCCTCCACTTT
TRBJ1-5	NA	NA	TRBV7-9	CASSFYSGLEQPQHF	TGTGCCAGCAGCTTCTATTCAGGGTTGGAACAGCCCCAGCATTTT
TRBJ1-2	TRBD1	NA	TRBV7-2	CASSLGQTDSYTF	TGTGCCAGCAGCTTGGGACAGACCGATAGCTACACCTTC
TRBJ2-2	TRBD1	few	TRBV2	CASLRDRVQSNTGELFF	TGTGCCAGCCTGCGGGACAGGGTTCAGTCGAACACCGGGGAGCTGTTTTTT
TRBJ2-5	TRBD2	once	TRBV5-1	CASSLTSGDPSETQYF	TGCGCCAGCAGCTTGACTAGCGGGGACCCTTCCGAGACCCAGTACTTC
TRBJ2-2	NA	NA	TRBV6-5	CASSSWGVGELFF	TGTGCCAGCAGCTCCTGGGGGGTCGGGGAGCTGTTTTTT
TRBJ2-1	NA	NA	TRBV11-2	CASSLGTKMSYNEQFF	TGTGCCAGCAGCTTAGGGACAAAAATGTCATACAATGAGCAGTTCTTC
TRBJ2-7	NA	NA	TRBV24-1	CATSDPEAGYEQYF	TGTGCCACCAGTGATCCCGAGGCGGGCTACGAGCAGTACTTC
TRBJ2-2	TRBD2	NA	TRBV7-9	CASSRTSGSSPGELFF	TGTGCCAGCAGCCGGACTAGCGGGAGTTCGCCCGGGGAGCTGTTTTTT
TRBJ2-7	TRBD1	NA	TRBV7-2	CASSLLTGQKPYEQYF	TGTGCCAGCAGCCTCCTCACGGGACAGAAGCCCTACGAGCAGTACTTC
TRBJ2-7	TRBD2	NA	TRBV7-9	CASSPRTSGIYEQYF	TGTGCCAGCAGCCCTCGGACTAGCGGGATCTACGAGCAGTACTTC
TRBJ1-5	TRBD1	NA	TRBV4-1	CASSQVGQGRNQPQHF	TGCGCCAGCAGCCAAGTGGGACAGGGGAGGAATCAGCCCCAGCATTTT
TRBJ2-2	TRBD2	NA	TRBV24-1	CATSPAGGNTGELFF	TGTGCCACCAGTCCTGCGGGGGGCAACACCGGGGAGCTGTTTTTT
TRBJ1-2	TRBD1	NA	TRBV5-1	CASSLAQGTGHYTF	TGCGCCAGCAGCTTGGCCCAAGGGACAGGCCACTACACCTTC
TRBJ2-1	NA	NA	TRBV4-1	CASSQDMAGEQFF	TGCGCCAGCAGCCAAGACATGGCGGGTGAGCAGTTCTTC
TRBJ1-4	NA	NA	TRBV6-1	CASSDYRSEKLFF	TGTGCCAGCAGTGATTACAGGAGTGAAAAACTGTTTTTT
TRBJ1-5	NA	once	TRBV18	CASSPSGSEQPQHF	TGTGCCAGCTCACCATCGGGGTCTGAACAGCCCCAGCATTTT
TRBJ1-6	TRBD1	many	TRBV5-4	CASSLIPDRDDSPLHF	TGTGCCAGCAGCTTAATCCCTGACAGGGACGATTCACCCCTCCACTTT
TRBJ1-2	TRBD1	NA	TRBV28	CASSPRQGGYTF	TGTGCCAGCAGCCCCCGACAGGGAGGCTACACCTTC
TRBJ2-2	TRBD2	NA	TRBV15	CATRGLANTGELFF	TGTGCCACCAGGGGACTAGCGAACACCGGGGAGCTGTTTTTT
TRBJ2-5	NA	once	TRBV18	CASHRGQLQETQYF	TGTGCCAGCCACCGGGGTCAACTTCAAGAGACCCAGTACTTC
TRBJ1-5	NA	NA	TRBV19	CASRGGDNQPQHF	TGTGCCAGTCGGGGTGGAGACAATCAGCCCCAGCATTTT
TRBJ2-1	TRBD2	NA	TRBV7-2	CASSFTSGRAHEQFF	TGTGCCAGCAGCTTTACTAGCGGGAGGGCCCATGAGCAGTTCTTC
TRBJ2-3	TRBD2	NA	TRBV10-3	CASTGELAGPTDTQYF	TGTGCCTCCACGGGGGAACTAGCGGGACCCACAGATACGCAGTATTTT
TRBJ2-7	TRBD1	few	TRBV5-1	CASSKGQVRDEQYF	TGCGCCAGCAGCAAAGGACAGGTCAGGGACGAGCAGTACTTC
TRBJ2-5	TRBD2	NA	TRBV7-2	CASSLGFGGGQETQYF	TGTGCCAGCAGCTTAGGCTTTGGCGGGGGGCAAGAGACCCAGTACTTC
TRBJ1-2	TRBD1	NA	TRBV5-1	CASSDGTGTGGYTF	TGCGCCAGCAGCGACGGGACAGGGACGGGTGGCTACACCTTC
TRBJ2-1	TRBD1	few	TRBV6-2/TRBV6-3	CASTYPEFGQGAHDEQFF	TGTGCCAGCACTTACCCCGAATTTGGACAGGGGGCGCACGATGAGCAGTTCTTC
TRBJ2-3	TRBD2	once	TRBV2	CASSALAGGTDTQYF	TGTGCCAGCAGTGCCCTAGCGGGGGGTACAGATACGCAGTATTTT
TRBJ2-2	NA	NA	TRBV29-1	CSVGSGGELFF	TGCAGCGTTGGTAGTGGCGGGGAGCTGTTTTTT
TRBJ2-7	TRBD1	NA	TRBV7-9	CASLDRGNYEQYF	TGTGCCAGCCTTGACAGGGGCAACTACGAGCAGTACTTC